A single sample gave rise to the 26 T cell receptor beta chains below, sequenced in a study of OX40 agonist ivuxolimab in advanced cancers. Sequencing was performed with immunoSEQ multiplex PCR; in TCRdb, only in-frame clones are kept and a portion is missing. The sample holds roughly 60,000 clones, around 90% seen once. Sequences were derived from CD4+ or CD8+ T cells sorted from blood, sampled in a trial of the OX40 agonist ivuxolimab. The receptors come from an adult with an advanced solid tumor such as melanoma, head and neck, liver or kidney cancer.

The V call is TRBV7-9, the J call TRBJ2-5, with D possibly TRBD1 on 5 matching bases. Per the germline V gene, CDR1 is SEHNR and CDR2 is FQNEAQ (reference sequence). CDR3 size: 12 residues. Trimming removed 5 bases from V and 4 bases from J, with 8 bases in between. The CDR3 protein is CASSQGVETQYF. CDR3 bases: TGTGCCAGCAGCCAAGGGGTAGAGACCCAGTACTTC.

This chain connects TRBV6-6 to TRBJ2-7, with 9 positions matching TRBD2. Germline CDR1 is MNHNY and CDR2 is SVGAGI (reference sequence). The V and J ends lost 10 bases and 8 bases, in that order; junction bases with no gene match: 6. This CDR3 has 11 residues. CDR3 loop: CAIHSGSKQYF. The CDR3 nucleotides are TGTGCCATCCATAGCGGGAGTAAGCAGTACTTC.

Only one count was recorded for this clone. The V call is TRBV28, the J call TRBJ2-5, with 12 nucleotides matching TRBD2. After removal of 3 bases from V and 2 bases from J, the junction contained 1 base not matched to a gene. CDR1 MDHEN and CDR2 SYDVKM come from the germline V gene. The CDR3 consists of 15 residues. The CDR3 DNA sequence: TGTGCCAGCAGTTTGACTAGCGGGGGACAAGAGACCCAGTACTTC. Protein product: CASSLTSGGQETQYF.

V gene TRBV6-5 combines with J gene TRBJ1-4; a possible D gene is TRBD1 (5 bases). The V end was cut by 10 bases, the J end by 13 bases, with 16 bases between. Germline V CDR1 and CDR2: MNHEY, SVGAGI. The CDR3 has 11 amino acids. The CDR3 reads CATGWQGRLFF. DNA of the CDR3: TGTGCCACCGGCTGGCAGGGACGACTGTTTTTT.

This chain's CDR3 is CASSVGQIYNEQFF. CDR3 bases: TGTGCCAGCAGCGTGGGACAAATCTACAATGAGCAGTTCTTC. The chain combines TRBV9 with TRBJ2-1; D is perhaps TRBD1 (6 bases). Per the germline V gene, CDR1 is SGDLS and CDR2 is YYNGEE. The V end lost 2 bases, the J end lost 3 bases, and 9 bases lay between the germline ends. The CDR3 is made up of 14 amino acids.

The chain is built from TRBV5-6 and TRBJ2-3; 8 positions match TRBD2. Trimming cost V 4 bases and J 2 bases; bases outside gene matches: 6. The CDR3 contains 15 residues. Per germline, CDR1 SGHDT and CDR2 YYEEEE. CDR3 coding DNA: TGTGCCAGCAGCGAGCCGGGAGGGGTCACAGATACGCAGTATTTT. Translated, it gives CASSEPGGVTDTQYF. The variable domain in full, completed from reference TRBV5-6 and TRBJ2-3, reads DAGVTQSPTHLIKTRGQQVTLRCSPKSGHDTVSWYQQALGQGPQFIFQYYEEEERQRGNFPDRFSGHQFPNYSSELNVNALLLGDSALYLCASSEPGGVTDTQYFGPGTRLTVL.

The gene calls are TRBV23-1 and TRBJ2-5; D is unresolved. The end of the DNA aligns better with TRBJ2-7, so the J call may be wrong. TRBV23-1 is filed as an ORF, its function uncertain. CDR3 length: 17 amino acids. This CDR3 is CASSQSFKQARTYEQYF. CDR3 DNA: TGCGCCAGCAGTCAATCGTTCAAGCAGGCGAGAACCTACGAGCAGTACTTC.

This chain joins TRBV6-6 and TRBJ2-7, with 9 bases fitting TRBD1. Per germline, CDR1 MNHNY and CDR2 SVGAGI (reference sequence). The CDR3 runs 14 residues. V lost 2 bases and J lost 6; bases outside the gene matches: 5. CDR3 nucleotides: TGTGCCAGCAGTTACACAGGGGGCGCGGGCGAGCAGTACTTC. Its translation is CASSYTGGAGEQYF.

The rearrangement links TRBV27 to TRBJ2-1; 9 nucleotides align to TRBD2. The CDR3 loop spans 16 amino acids. Germline trimming cut 1 base from V and 5 bases from J; bases unmatched to any gene: 6. Looked up from germline, CDR1 is MNHEY and CDR2 is SMNVEV (reference sequence). The CDR3 DNA is TGTGCCAGCAGTTTATTAGGTAGCGGGAGTCACAATGAGCAGTTCTTC. Translation: CASSLLGSGSHNEQFF.

The chain combines TRBV6-1 with TRBJ1-5; D perhaps matches TRBD1 (5 bases). V was shortened by 3 bases and J by 7 bases, with 13 bases between the two germline ends. The CDR3 length is 14 residues. Germline CDR1 reads MNHNS; CDR2 reads SASEGT. CDR3 residues: CASSELGTKQPQHF. In DNA form, the CDR3 reads TGTGCCAGCAGTGAGCTTGGGACGAAGCAGCCCCAGCATTTT.

The sample holds one count of this clone. At one of its ends the junction is not consistent with the germline gene, which may arise from a read error. The chain has TRBV10-1 and TRBJ2-5; D is undetermined. This CDR3 is built from 16 residues. CDR1 WNHNN and CDR2 SYGVQD come from the germline V gene (reference sequence). The CDR3 DNA reads as TGCGCCAGCAGTGAGATTTTATTGGTCACCCAAGGGACCCAGTACTTC. Translation: CASSEILLVTQGTQYF.

The chain is built from TRBV6-6 and TRBJ1-2; D uncertain. Per the germline V gene, CDR1 is MNHNY and CDR2 is SVGAGI (reference sequence). Trimming removed 0 bases from V and 6 bases from J, with 8 bases in between. CDR3 length: 13 amino acids. This CDR3 is CASSYSHGDGYTF. The CDR3 nucleotides read TGTGCCAGCAGTTACTCGCACGGGGATGGCTACACCTTC.

The CDR3, as DNA: TGTGCCAGCAGCCCACCCACGCACGTAAGGGGGCCTAGCAATCAGCCCCAGCATTTT. This sequence encodes CASSPPTHVRGPSNQPQHF. The J gene is TRBJ1-5, the V gene TRBV9; 7 nucleotides match TRBD1. Germline values: CDR1 SGDLS, CDR2 YYNGEE. With 4 bases clipped from V and 0 bases from J, the junction kept 16 bases outside the gene matches. There are 19 residues in the CDR3.

The chain couples TRBV28 to TRBJ1-1, with D hard to call. This CDR3 region has 16 residues. V was shortened by 4 bases and J by 5 bases, with 20 bases between the two germline ends. Looked up from germline, CDR1 is MDHEN and CDR2 is SYDVKM. This chain's CDR3 is CASSSLRAIRRTEAFF. The CDR3 nucleotides are TGTGCCAGCAGTTCCCTCCGGGCAATACGGAGGACTGAAGCTTTCTTT.

The V call is TRBV10-3, the J call TRBJ2-7, with TRBD2 matching over 7 bases. CDR1 and CDR2 from the germline V gene are ENHRY and SYGVKD. The ends lost 3 bases at V and 2 bases at J; junction bases unmatched: 4. The CDR3 runs to 14 residues. The CDR3 region has the DNA TGTGCCATCAGTGATGGAGGGAGGGCCTACGAGCAGTACTTC. Translating gives CAISDGGRAYEQYF.

The chain couples TRBV7-9 to TRBJ1-1, with no clear D. The CDR3 is made up of 15 amino acids. Germline V gene lookup returns CDR1 SEHNR and CDR2 FQNEAQ (reference sequence). V lost 7 bases to trimming and J lost 0 bases, with 15 bases between them. This CDR3 reads CASTPNVGMNTEAFF. CDR3 nucleotides: TGTGCCAGCACGCCAAACGTGGGAATGAACACTGAAGCTTTCTTT.

The chain links TRBV4-2 to TRBJ1-4, with D perhaps matching TRBD1 (5 bases). CDR1 LGHNA and CDR2 YNFKEQ come from the germline V gene. The CDR3 runs 17 residues. Trimming cost V 1 base and J 5 bases, with 17 bases left between them. CDR3 loop: CASSQGSLQVLNEKLFF. The CDR3 bases are TGTGCCAGCAGCCAAGGGAGCTTACAGGTTCTAAATGAAAAACTGTTTTTT.

This clone occurred once. The chain employs TRBV5-1 and TRBJ2-3, with 12 nucleotides matching TRBD2. The J segment lost 4 bases and the V segment lost 0 bases, leaving 6 bases of the junction unmatched. Germline V gene sequence: CDR1 SGHRS, CDR2 YFSETQ. The CDR3 is 17 residues long. For the CDR3, the DNA is TGCGCCAGCAGCTTGGCAGAATCTAGCGGGAGGGCAGATACGCAGTATTTT. This gives the protein CASSLAESSGRADTQYF. The whole variable domain, remainder taken from reference TRBV5-1 and TRBJ2-3, is KAGVTQTPRYLIKTRGQQVTLSCSPISGHRSVSWYQQTPGQGLQFLFEYFSETQRNKGNFPGRFSGRQFSNSRSEMNVSTLELGDSALYLCASSLAESSGRADTQYFGPGTRLTVL.

This chain joins TRBV27 and TRBJ2-2, with 9 nucleotides matching TRBD2. This CDR3 contains 18 residues. V shed 2 bases, J shed 4 bases, and the junction held 11 bases outside the gene matches. Germline V gene lookup returns CDR1 MNHEY and CDR2 SMNVEV (reference sequence). CDR3 residues: CASSLRVPTSGRTGELFF. The CDR3, as DNA: TGTGCCAGCAGTTTAAGGGTGCCGACTAGCGGTCGCACCGGGGAGCTGTTTTTT.

This rearrangement joins TRBV7-2 to TRBJ1-5; TRBD1 might be the D (5 bases). The length of the CDR3 is 17 residues. Deletions cut 1 base from V and 4 bases from J, with 17 bases between. Germline V gene data show CDR1 as SGHTA and CDR2 as FQGNSA. The CDR3 region is CASSLGWAEGVNQPQHF. The CDR3 region has the DNA TGTGCCAGCAGCTTAGGCTGGGCCGAAGGGGTGAATCAGCCCCAGCATTTT.

V is TRBV27 and J is TRBJ2-5, with D perhaps matching TRBD2 (6 bases). V lost 5 bases and J lost 11, with 24 bases in between. CDR3 length equals 15 residues. Per the germline V gene, CDR1 is MNHEY and CDR2 is SMNVEV (reference sequence). The CDR3 protein is CASSRGGPFGNEQYF. In nucleotides, the CDR3 is TGTGCCAGCAGTCGCGGAGGGCCCTTCGGCAATGAGCAGTACTTC.

The chain employs TRBV30 and TRBJ2-5; 9 positions match TRBD1. The CDR3 spans 15 residues. Looked up from germline, CDR1 is GTSNPN and CDR2 is SVGIG (reference sequence). J gave up 5 bases and V 2 bases, and 9 bases lay outside the gene matches. Here the CDR3 DNA reads TGTGCCTGGAGTTTGGGACAGGGAAGAGGGGAGACCCAGTACTTC. Encoded protein: CAWSLGQGRGETQYF.

This clone was observed a single time. This chain uses TRBV19 with TRBJ1-2; D is unresolved. The CDR3 spans 14 residues. Germline CDR1 reads LNHDA; CDR2 reads SQIVND (reference sequence). V was pared by 1 base and J by 8 bases, with 14 bases between. This chain's CDR3 is CASSIAMTPGGYTF. Written as DNA, the CDR3 is TGTGCCAGTAGTATAGCAATGACCCCAGGAGGCTACACCTTC. Using reference TRBV19 and TRBJ1-2 for the parts outside the CDR3, the full variable domain is DGGITQSPKYLFRKEGQNVTLSCEQNLNHDAMYWYRQDPGQGLRLIYYSQIVNDFQKGDIAEGYSVSREKKESFPLTVTSAQKNPTAFYLCASSIAMTPGGYTFGSGTRLTVV.

This chain joins TRBV27 and TRBJ2-5, with a weak D call TRBD2 (5 bases). Germline V gene lookup returns CDR1 MNHEY and CDR2 SMNVEV (reference sequence). This CDR3 is 15 amino acids long. V was pared by 0 bases and J by 2 bases, with 10 bases between. The CDR3 bases are TGTGCCAGCAGTTTATCGGCTAGCCCACAAGAGACCCAGTACTTC. Translated, it gives CASSLSASPQETQYF.

DNA for the CDR3: TGTGCCAGCAGTTATGAAGGGATCTACGAGCAGTACTTC. Amino acid sequence: CASSYEGIYEQYF. V is TRBV6-6 and J is TRBJ2-7; D ambiguous. CDR1 and CDR2 (germline): MNHNY, SVGAGI (reference sequence). The CDR3 length is 13 residues. V lost 3 bases, J lost 3 bases, and 9 bases lay in between.

With regard to this clone: Distinct nucleotide sequences in the sample also encode this CDR3. The V and J genes are TRBV19 and TRBJ2-7; TRBD1 or TRBD2 may be the D gene (5 bases each). This CDR3 is 14 amino acids long. Looked up from germline, CDR1 is LNHDA and CDR2 is SQIVND (reference sequence). V gave up 3 bases and J gave up 1 base, with 10 bases separating them. The CDR3 loop is CASSIGTGSYEQYF. In DNA, the CDR3 is TGTGCCAGTAGTATTGGGACCGGTTCCTACGAGCAGTACTTC.